What follows are 30 T cell receptor beta chains derived from one specimen sequenced in a study of immune characterization of retroperitoneal liposarcoma. TCRdb itself ran the PCR reads through MiXCR, one entry per CDR3 protein. In the table there are around 13,000 distinct CDR3 sequences, about 45% of which are singletons. Material: tumor tissue. These receptors all stem from a female donor with retroperitoneal liposarcoma.

V is TRBV6-8 and J is TRBJ2-1; 12 nucleotides line up with TRBD1. Germline V gene data show CDR1 as MNHGY and CDR2 as SAAAGT. V trimming: 5 bases; J trimming: 10 bases; junction bases outside the gene matches: 9. The CDR3 consists of 15 residues. CDR3 in DNA: TGTGCCAGCAGTAGACCTGGGACAGGGGGCGAAGAGCAGTTCTTC. Protein: CASSRPGTGGEEQFF.

The chain employs TRBV6-1 and TRBJ2-3; the match to TRBD1 covers 8 bases. The CDR3 runs to 12 residues. Germline trimming cut 7 bases from V and 8 bases from J; bases unmatched to any gene: 5. In germline, CDR1 is MNHNS, CDR2 SASEGT. In DNA form, the CDR3 reads TGTGCCAGCAACCCAGGGGGCAGTACGCAGTATTTT. Amino acid sequence: CASNPGGSTQYF.

The gene calls are TRBV23-1 and TRBJ2-1; D is unresolved. Being an ORF, TRBV23-1 has a function that is uncertain. V lost 6 bases and J lost 10, with 13 bases in between. The CDR3 is made up of 12 amino acids. CDR3 loop: CASRGLIGEQFF. The CDR3 DNA reads as TGCGCCAGCAGAGGGTTAATCGGGGAGCAGTTCTTC.

This clonotype has more than one count but fewer than ten. V is TRBV6-9 and J is TRBJ2-5, with a possible D match to TRBD2 (6 bases). From germline, CDR1 is MNHGY and CDR2 SVAAGI. The CDR3 is 14 residues long. Between the trimmed V and J ends, which lost 6 bases and 11 bases, there was a span of 22 bases. CDR3: CASRLIGTDNEQYF. The CDR3 coding sequence is TGTGCCAGCAGACTCATCGGGACTGACAATGAGCAGTACTTC.

The chain is built from TRBV24-1 and TRBJ2-3, with D maybe TRBD1 (5 bases). Germline values: CDR1 KGHDR, CDR2 SFDVKD. Trimming cost V 0 bases and J 2 bases, with 8 bases left between them. The CDR3 has 15 residues. DNA for the CDR3: TGTGCCACCAGTGATTTGGCACAGGACACAGATACGCAGTATTTT. The encoded protein is CATSDLAQDTDTQYF.

This chain joins TRBV10-1 and TRBJ2-3; 9 bases fit TRBD2. The CDR3 covers 16 residues. J gave up 4 bases and V 6 bases, and 11 bases lay outside the gene matches. Germline V gene data show CDR1 as WNHNN and CDR2 as SYGVQD (reference sequence). The DNA for the CDR3 is TGCGCCAGCAGCCGACGGAGTAGCGGGAGCCCAGATACGCAGTATTTT. Translated: CASSRRSSGSPDTQYF.

The rearrangement uses TRBV6-1 and TRBJ2-5, with a possible D match to TRBD2 (6 bases). Trimming left V 6 bases short and J 11 bases short, with 19 bases between. Germline assignment: CDR1 MNHNS and CDR2 SASEGT. The length of the CDR3 is 13 residues. CDR3: CASRVPDTGEQYF. The CDR3 region has the DNA TGTGCCAGCAGAGTGCCCGACACGGGGGAGCAGTACTTC.

The rearrangement links TRBV6-1 to TRBJ2-1, with D perhaps matching TRBD1 (5 bases). The J call may be incorrect, as the DNA end agrees better with TRBJ2-7. CDR3 size: 12 residues. Per the germline V gene, CDR1 is MNHNS and CDR2 is SASEGT. CDR3 bases: TGTGCCAGCAGACAGGACTCCTACGAGCAGTACTTC. Amino acids: CASRQDSYEQYF.

This clonotype has just a few counts. V usage is TRBV27 and J usage is TRBJ2-1, with TRBD2 identical over 12 bases. CDR1 MNHEY and CDR2 SMNVEV come from the germline V gene (reference sequence). Unmatched junction bases numbered 10, after V lost 6 bases and J lost 7 bases. This CDR3 has 16 residues. The CDR3 sequence: CASSRLAGGPVNEQFF. In nucleotides, the CDR3 is TGTGCCAGCAGCCGGCTAGCGGGAGGGCCCGTTAATGAGCAGTTCTTC.

About this clonotype: A much larger clone lies one base from this, so it may be a read error. The chain recombines TRBV6-1 with TRBJ1-6, with 7 nucleotides matching TRBD1. The V gene's germline CDR1 is MNHNS and CDR2 SASEGT. CDR3 length equals 15 residues. CDR3 coding DNA: TGTGCCAGCATCGCCCGGGACAGAATAAGGGCACCCCCCCACTTT. Residues: CASIARDRIRAPPHF.

This chain uses TRBV6-8 with TRBJ2-3; 9 bases are a match to TRBD2. This CDR3 region has 15 residues. Looked up from germline, CDR1 is MNHGY and CDR2 is SAAAGT. V was pared by 6 bases and J by 0 bases, with 4 bases of the junction left unmatched. The CDR3 DNA sequence: TGTGCCAGCAGCTACAGCGGGAGGAGCACAGATACGCAGTATTTT. Translated: CASSYSGRSTDTQYF.

The V call is TRBV10-2, the J call TRBJ2-4, with 9 bases fitting TRBD1. Gene TRBJ2-7 matches the end of the DNA better, so the J call may be wrong. The CDR3 covers 16 residues. Germline CDR1 and CDR2: WSHSY and SAAADI. CDR3 amino acids: CASRGQGLFPTYEQYF. The CDR3 nucleotides read TGCGCCAGCAGGGGACAGGGTTTGTTCCCCACCTACGAGCAGTACTTC.

V usage is TRBV11-2 and J usage is TRBJ2-3, with D possibly TRBD2 on 6 matching bases. The CDR3 spans 15 residues. In germline, CDR1 is SGHAT, CDR2 FQNNGV. V was cut by 6 bases and J by 1 base, with 14 bases left in between. The CDR3 coding sequence is TGTGCCAGCAGGGGGGGAGGCGGTGGCACAGATACGCAGTATTTT. Its translation: CASRGGGGGTDTQYF.

This chain joins TRBV6-1 and TRBJ2-1; 8 nucleotides line up with TRBD2. Germline CDR1 MNHNS, CDR2 SASEGT. The V segment lost 6 bases and the J segment 5 bases; nucleotides outside the gene matches: 12. The CDR3 is 16 residues long. In DNA form, the CDR3 reads TGTGCCAGCAGAAAGTATTTCGGGGGGGGGGACAATGAGCAGTTCTTC. It translates to CASRKYFGGGDNEQFF.

The chain is built from TRBV6-5 and TRBJ1-2; D is unresolved. The CDR3 length is 15 residues. CDR1 is MNHEY, CDR2 SVGAGI, per germline. The V end lost 7 bases, the J end lost 1 base, and 16 bases lay between the germline ends. In DNA, the CDR3 is TGTGCCAGCAACAACGGCGCGGGGAATAACTATGGCTACACCTTC. It specifies CASNNGAGNNYGYTF.

The genes are TRBV6-6 and TRBJ2-1, with 13 nucleotides matching TRBD2. CDR3 length: 19 amino acids. V was pared by 5 bases and J by 7 bases, with 17 bases of the junction left unmatched. Germline CDR1 is MNHNY and CDR2 is SVGAGI (reference sequence). CDR3 bases: TGTGCCAGCAGTGAACTCGGGACTAGCGGGGTATCGAGGGTGAATGAGCAGTTCTTC. It translates to CASSELGTSGVSRVNEQFF.

The chain has TRBV6-1 and TRBJ1-2; 10 bases map to TRBD1. Germline V CDR1 and CDR2: MNHNS, SASEGT. The CDR3 has 14 residues. V lost 8 bases and J lost 6; bases outside the gene matches: 9. Here the CDR3 reads CASGDRGRVNGYTF. In DNA, the CDR3 is TGTGCCAGCGGAGACAGGGGGCGCGTTAATGGCTACACCTTC.

The chain is built from TRBV6-6 and TRBJ2-6; 7 bases align to TRBD1. The CDR3 runs to 16 residues. Germline V gene lookup returns CDR1 MNHNY and CDR2 SVGAGI (reference sequence). V shed 0 bases, J shed 3 bases, and the junction held 2 bases outside the gene matches. The DNA for the CDR3 is TGTGCCAGCAGTTACTCGACAGGGCTTGGGGCCAACGTCCTGACTTTC. Its protein is CASSYSTGLGANVLTF.

The chain couples TRBV6-1 to TRBJ2-5, with 10 bases fitting TRBD1. The germline CDR1 and CDR2 sequences are MNHNS and SASEGT. The CDR3 extends over 15 amino acids. With V trimmed by 6 bases and J by 5 bases, 9 bases remained unmatched. CDR3 nucleotides: TGTGCCAGCAGGCGGGACAGGGGAAGGAGGGAGACCCAGTACTTC. Residues: CASRRDRGRRETQYF.

The chain has TRBV7-2 and TRBJ2-1; TRBD1 might be the D (5 bases). The length of the CDR3 is 15 residues. Per the germline V gene, CDR1 is SGHTA and CDR2 is FQGNSA. The V gene lost 6 bases and the J gene lost 9 bases, with 21 bases spanning the gap. The CDR3 loop reads CASRRGGQGIGEQFF. CDR3 DNA: TGTGCCAGCAGGCGAGGTGGGCAGGGCATAGGTGAGCAGTTCTTC.

This clonotype was seen repeatedly, ten times or more. This chain links TRBV12-3 or TRBV12-4 with TRBJ2-1; no reliable D call. The V and J ends lost 1 base and 10 bases respectively, with 26 bases between them. The CDR3 runs 18 residues. CDR3 in amino acids: CASSLGRPGTLPLYEQFF. The CDR3 DNA reads TGTGCCAGCAGTTTAGGACGGCCGGGTACACTCCCCCTCTACGAGCAGTTCTTC.

This chain joins TRBV28 and TRBJ1-2; no clear D gene. Deletions cut 2 bases from V and 2 bases from J, with 9 bases between. The CDR3 spans 14 residues. Germline assignment: CDR1 MDHEN and CDR2 SYDVKM. The CDR3 spells CASSLEGWNYGYTF. For the CDR3, the DNA is TGTGCCAGCAGTTTAGAGGGATGGAACTATGGCTACACCTTC.

This clonotype is medium-sized (0.01 to 0.1%) by share. V usage is TRBV7-2 and J usage is TRBJ2-1; perhaps TRBD2 as D (5 bases). Judging by the DNA end, TRBJ2-7 fits better; the J call may be wrong. Germline V gene data show CDR1 as SGHTA and CDR2 as FQGNSA. The CDR3 sequence is 12 residues long. CDR3 DNA sequence: TGTGCCAGCAGCCCTACTAGTTACGAGCAGTACTTC. It codes for CASSPTSYEQYF.

The chain employs TRBV12-3 or TRBV12-4 and TRBJ2-4; maybe TRBD2 (7 bases). The CDR3 loop spans 14 amino acids. V dropped 11 bases and J dropped 13 bases, with 27 bases sitting between them. The CDR3 sequence is CASVGGGSYNEQYF. CDR3 bases: TGTGCCTCCGTGGGGGGGGGCTCCTACAATGAGCAGTACTTC.

This clonotype was observed at least ten times. The V call is TRBV27, the J call TRBJ2-1; TRBD1 aligns across 8 bases. The DNA end favors TRBJ2-7, so the J call may be wrong. There are 15 residues in the CDR3. CDR1 and CDR2 from the germline V gene are MNHEY and SMNVEV (reference sequence). The DNA for the CDR3 is TGTGCCAGCAGCCTCGGGACAGGCATATCGAATGAGCAGTACTTC. Its translation is CASSLGTGISNEQYF.

The chain couples TRBV6-6 to TRBJ2-5, with D tentatively TRBD1 or TRBD2 (5 bases each). The end of the DNA aligns better with TRBJ2-7, so the J call may be wrong. CDR3 size: 13 residues. Looked up from germline, CDR1 is MNHNY and CDR2 is SVGAGI (reference sequence). As DNA, the CDR3 is TGTGCCAGCAGTTACTCGCGAGGGACCGAGCAGTACTTC. It codes for CASSYSRGTEQYF.

The chain combines TRBV7-2 with TRBJ2-1; 13 bases match TRBD2. With the DNA end fitting TRBJ2-5 better, the J assignment may be wrong. Germline values: CDR1 SGHTA, CDR2 FQGNSA. The CDR3 is 14 residues long. Written as DNA, the CDR3 is TGTGCCAGCAGCGCGGGACTAGCGGGGAACACCCAGTACTTC. It is translated as CASSAGLAGNTQYF.

The V gene is TRBV12-3 or TRBV12-4, the J gene TRBJ2-1, with D perhaps TRBD1 or TRBD2 (5 bases each). The end of the DNA is better explained by TRBJ2-7, so the J call may be wrong. This CDR3 has 15 residues. CDR3 protein: CASSPSGPFNYEQYF. DNA for the CDR3: TGTGCCAGCAGCCCCTCGGGGCCATTTAACTACGAGCAGTACTTC.

This clonotype has a count of ten or more. V and J are TRBV7-3 and TRBJ2-1; possibly TRBD1 or TRBD2 for D (5 bases each). TRBJ2-7 matches the DNA end more closely, so the J call is doubtful. In germline, CDR1 is SGHTA, CDR2 FQGTGA. This CDR3 comprises 15 residues. The CDR3 spells CASSDTGTLYNEQYF. CDR3 coding DNA: TGTGCCAGCAGCGATACCGGGACCCTATACAATGAGCAGTACTTC.

A few counts support this clonotype. This sequence joins TRBV27 and TRBJ2-5, with 7 bases that match TRBD1. CDR1 is MNHEY and CDR2 is SMNVEV in the germline V gene (reference sequence). The CDR3 consists of 15 residues. V lost 2 bases and J lost 5; bases outside the gene matches: 8. CDR3 nucleotide sequence: TGTGCCAGCAGTTTACACAGGGGCCGAGGGGAGACCCAGTACTTC. Protein product: CASSLHRGRGETQYF.